Presented here are 27 T cell receptor beta chains from one specimen sequenced in a study of T cell repertoires in cytomegalovirus infection. From the reads, TCRdb called clonotypes with MiXCR, one entry per CDR3 protein. The table includes 250,000 to 350,000 distinct CDR3 sequences, 20% to 30% detected once. Sequenced sample: PBMCs. The receptors originated from a human donor in good health (CMV status not recorded). Some clones in this sample may be carry-over from other donors' samples.

This clonotype came up a few times. The J gene is TRBJ2-2, the V gene TRBV6-5, with 9 bases fitting TRBD1. Germline V gives CDR1 MNHEY, CDR2 SVGAGI. The V and J ends lost 5 bases and 4 bases, in that order; junction bases with no gene match: 8. This CDR3 region has 16 residues. In DNA, the CDR3 is TGTGCCAGCAGTCCCACAGGGGGCACAGGCACCGGGGAGCTGTTTTTT. This gives the protein CASSPTGGTGTGELFF.

The chain links TRBV20-1 to TRBJ2-1, with 11 positions matching TRBD2. CDR3 length: 13 residues. The junction had 3 bases not matched to a gene; V was cut back by 8 bases and J by 3 bases. Germline CDR1 DFQATT, CDR2 SNEGSKA (reference sequence). The CDR3 loop reads CSPGTSGYNEQFF. For the CDR3, the DNA is TGCAGTCCCGGGACTAGCGGCTACAATGAGCAGTTCTTC.

This clonotype has ten or more counts. The chain has TRBV12-3 or TRBV12-4 and TRBJ1-1, with 8 bases that match TRBD1. With 5 bases clipped from V and 2 bases from J, the junction kept 4 bases outside the gene matches. The length of the CDR3 is 14 residues. This CDR3 reads CASSTGQGNTEAFF. Written as DNA, the CDR3 is TGTGCCAGCAGTACCGGACAGGGTAACACTGAAGCTTTCTTT.

This clonotype was detected only once. CDR3 nucleotides: TGTGCCATCAGTGCGGCAGGGTCCTACGAGCAGTACTTC. Its protein is CAISAAGSYEQYF. The chain joins TRBV10-3 to TRBJ2-7; TRBD1 is a possible D gene (5 bases). Germline V CDR1 and CDR2: ENHRY, SYGVKD. V gave up 4 bases and J gave up 1 base, with 8 bases separating them. The CDR3 consists of 13 residues.

This clonotype was counted only a few times. CDR3 sequence (DNA): TGTGCCAGCAGCTTAGATCGAGGGTCCTTAGATACGCAGTATTTT. Encoded protein: CASSLDRGSLDTQYF. The chain recombines TRBV11-2 with TRBJ2-3; D is perhaps TRBD2 (5 bases). The CDR3 is 15 amino acids. V was shortened by 0 bases and J by 5 bases, with 12 bases between the two germline ends. From germline, CDR1 is SGHAT and CDR2 FQNNGV.

Only a few counts were recorded for this clonotype. The chain recombines TRBV29-1 with TRBJ2-5; no clear D gene. CDR3 length equals 12 residues. Germline V gene lookup returns CDR1 SQVTM and CDR2 ANQGSEA. V was cut by 2 bases and J by 1 base, with 5 bases left in between. CDR3 bases: TGCAGCGTTGAACGTAGCCAAGAGACCCAGTACTTC. Protein sequence: CSVERSQETQYF.

The rearrangement joins TRBV28 to TRBJ1-1; D remains unclear. V was trimmed by 4 bases and J by 4 bases, leaving 10 bases between them. This CDR3 has 13 amino acids. The germline V gene has CDR1 MDHEN and CDR2 SYDVKM. CDR3: CASSSGSVTEAFF. The CDR3 DNA follows: TGTGCCAGCAGTTCGGGGTCGGTCACTGAAGCTTTCTTT.

This clonotype was observed a few times. The chain is built from TRBV19 and TRBJ1-4; TRBD1 agrees at 8 bases. This CDR3 contains 13 residues. Germline V gene lookup returns CDR1 LNHDA and CDR2 SQIVND (reference sequence). V shed 4 bases, J shed 14 bases, and the junction held 9 bases outside the gene matches. The CDR3 is CASSTDRDLSLFF. The CDR3, as DNA: TGTGCCAGTAGTACGGACAGGGATTTAAGTCTGTTTTTT.

This clonotype was recorded at least ten times. The J gene is TRBJ2-1, the V gene TRBV11-2; D is unresolved. Germline V gene lookup returns CDR1 SGHAT and CDR2 FQNNGV. The CDR3 spans 13 residues. The V gene lost 1 base and the J gene lost 10 bases, with 11 bases spanning the gap. The CDR3 nucleotides are TGTGCCAGCAGCTTAGGCGGTCTTGGGGAGCAGTTCTTC. It codes for CASSLGGLGEQFF.

This clonotype was detected ten times or more. The chain combines TRBV7-2 with TRBJ1-1, with D perhaps matching TRBD1 (6 bases). The CDR3 runs 14 residues. Germline values: CDR1 SGHTA, CDR2 FQGNSA. Trimming pared 6 bases from V and 3 bases from J, leaving 14 bases between. DNA of the CDR3: TGTGCCAGCAGTCTACAGGGTTTGCACACTGAAGCTTTCTTT. Protein product: CASSLQGLHTEAFF. The variable domain in full, with the rest retrieved from reference TRBV7-2 and TRBJ1-1, is GAGVSQSPSNKVTEKGKDVELRCDPISGHTALYWYRQSLGQGLEFLIYFQGNSAPDKSGLPSDRFSAERTGGSVSTLTIQRTQQEDSAVYLCASSLQGLHTEAFFGQGTRLTVV.

In this sample, this clonotype turned up many times. V and J are TRBV7-2 and TRBJ2-1; no clear D gene. V dropped 0 bases and J dropped 10 bases, with 13 bases sitting between them. The germline CDR1 and CDR2 sequences are SGHTA and FQGNSA. The CDR3 covers 14 residues. CDR3 region: CASSLAPSDLEQFF. CDR3 DNA sequence: TGTGCCAGCAGCTTAGCACCCTCTGATTTAGAGCAGTTCTTC.

The V gene is TRBV10-3, the J gene TRBJ2-7; no firm D call. The CDR3 spans 13 residues. V lost 3 bases to trimming and J lost 2 bases, with 8 bases between them. The germline V gene has CDR1 ENHRY and CDR2 SYGVKD. The CDR3 reads CAISELGTYEQYF. CDR3 in DNA: TGTGCCATCAGTGAATTAGGGACCTACGAGCAGTACTTC.

This chain links TRBV19 with TRBJ2-1; 9 bases line up with TRBD2. The CDR3 has 18 amino acids. V lost 4 bases and J lost 5; bases outside the gene matches: 15. Germline V gene lookup returns CDR1 LNHDA and CDR2 SQIVND (reference sequence). This chain's CDR3 is CASSRDGLGLASHNEQFF. CDR3 nucleotide sequence: TGTGCCAGTAGTAGGGACGGCCTCGGACTAGCGTCTCACAATGAGCAGTTCTTC.

This clonotype was seen many times. The gene calls are TRBV28 and TRBJ1-1; D gene unclear. Trimming removed 6 bases at V and 7 bases at J, with 12 bases between. The germline V gene encodes CDR1 MDHEN and CDR2 SYDVKM. This CDR3 comprises 12 residues. CDR3 bases: TGTGCCAGCAGGACGACCGGGCTTGAAGCTTTCTTT. It codes for CASRTTGLEAFF.

The genes are TRBV7-2 and TRBJ1-1, with a weak D call TRBD1 (5 bases). The germline CDR1 and CDR2 sequences are SGHTA and FQGNSA. Trimming shortened V by 6 bases and J by 7 bases, and 15 bases separated the two germline ends. The CDR3 length is 13 residues. This CDR3 is CASRKGRLDEAFF. The CDR3, as DNA: TGTGCCAGCAGGAAGGGACGGCTAGATGAAGCTTTCTTT.

Only a few counts were recorded for this clonotype. The gene calls are TRBV6-2 or TRBV6-3 and TRBJ2-1; TRBD2 agrees at 9 bases. The J segment lost 2 bases and the V segment lost 6 bases, leaving 2 bases of the junction unmatched. Germline CDR1 reads MNHEY; CDR2 reads SVGEGT. The CDR3 length is 14 residues. The CDR3 DNA reads as TGTGCCAGCAGCGGACTAGCGACCTACAATGAGCAGTTCTTC. It translates to CASSGLATYNEQFF.

This clonotype was recorded a few times. The V gene is TRBV5-6, the J gene TRBJ2-2; D might be TRBD1 or TRBD2, each matching 5 bases. This CDR3 is built from 22 residues. CDR1 and CDR2 (germline): SGHDT, YYEEEE. V gave up 0 bases and J gave up 5 bases, with 32 bases separating them. CDR3 in amino acids: CASSLGLYFSRQLPERTGELFF. CDR3 in DNA: TGTGCCAGCAGCTTGGGTCTTTATTTTTCGCGACAGCTACCGGAGCGGACCGGGGAGCTGTTTTTT.

There are a few counts of this clonotype. This chain connects TRBV10-3 to TRBJ2-1; D is undetermined. The germline V and J ends were trimmed by 3 bases and 10 bases, with 7 bases remaining between them. Looked up from germline, CDR1 is ENHRY and CDR2 is SYGVKD. The CDR3 totals 11 residues. The CDR3 nucleotides are TGTGCCATCAGTGACCCGGGCGAGCAGTTCTTC. It codes for CAISDPGEQFF.

The chain is built from TRBV20-1 and TRBJ2-6; D not resolved. Deletions cut 6 bases from V and 2 bases from J, with 11 bases between. CDR1 is DFQATT, CDR2 SNEGSKA, per germline (reference sequence). The CDR3 has 14 amino acids. CDR3 coding DNA: TGCAGTGCCATAGGAGTAGCTGGGGCCAACGTCCTGACTTTC. This encodes CSAIGVAGANVLTF.

V gene TRBV11-2 combines with J gene TRBJ2-3; TRBD1 might be the D (5 bases). The V end lost 0 bases, the J end lost 1 base, and 8 bases lay between the germline ends. Germline CDR1 is SGHAT and CDR2 is FQNNGV. The CDR3 is made up of 15 amino acids. The CDR3 bases are TGTGCCAGCAGCTTAGATCAGGGCCGCACAGATACGCAGTATTTT. Protein sequence: CASSLDQGRTDTQYF.

This clonotype came up a few times. The rearrangement joins TRBV6-6 to TRBJ2-1; TRBD2 aligns across 10 bases. CDR3 length equals 16 residues. V lost 5 bases, J lost 9 bases, and 13 bases stayed unmatched. CDR1 is MNHNY and CDR2 is SVGAGI in the germline V gene (reference sequence). CDR3 nucleotide sequence: TGTGCCAGCAGTGTTACTAGCGGGACGATTTTGGGTGAGCAGTTCTTC. It translates to CASSVTSGTILGEQFF.

The DNA for the CDR3 is TGTGCCAGCAGCTCGCCAGACGGTGCGTCCTACAATGAGCAGTTCTTC. Its translation: CASSSPDGASYNEQFF. The chain combines TRBV7-8 with TRBJ2-1; no definite D call. CDR1 and CDR2 (germline): SGHVS, FQNEAQ. The CDR3 is made up of 16 amino acids. V dropped 4 bases and J dropped 1 base, with 14 bases sitting between them.

CDR3 DNA: TGTGCCAGCAGCCTTAGGCGGGACGCGCGAACTGAAGCTTTCTTT. It specifies CASSLRRDARTEAFF. The V and J genes are TRBV3-1 and TRBJ1-1, with a weak D call TRBD1 (5 bases). Trimming shortened V by 4 bases and J by 5 bases, and 17 bases separated the two germline ends. Per germline, CDR1 LGHDT and CDR2 YNNKEL (reference sequence). The CDR3 runs 15 residues.

The V call is TRBV7-2, the J call TRBJ2-3, with D perhaps TRBD1 (6 bases). CDR1 and CDR2 from the germline V gene are SGHTA and FQGNSA. The CDR3 is made up of 13 amino acids. Trimming left V 5 bases short and J 2 bases short, with 8 bases between. CDR3 in DNA: TGTGCCAGCAGCAGGGGGACCACAGATACGCAGTATTTT. It is translated as CASSRGTTDTQYF.

V and J are TRBV28 and TRBJ2-7, with TRBD2 matching 14 bases. Germline lookup yields CDR1 MDHEN and CDR2 SYDVKM. Unmatched junction bases numbered 6, after V lost 4 bases and J lost 4 bases. The CDR3 loop spans 16 amino acids. CDR3 in DNA: TGTGCCAGCAGTTCATGGACTAGCGGGAGGAAGTACGAGCAGTACTTC. Translation: CASSSWTSGRKYEQYF.

The chain joins TRBV12-3 or TRBV12-4 to TRBJ2-7, with D perhaps matching TRBD2 (6 bases). CDR3 length equals 12 residues. Deletions cut 6 bases from V and 6 bases from J, with 12 bases between. The CDR3 reads CASSPGGAEQYV. In DNA, the CDR3 is TGTGCCAGCAGCCCAGGAGGGGCCGAGCAGTACGTC.

The chain carries TRBV7-6 and TRBJ2-5, with D possibly TRBD1 on 6 matching bases. This CDR3 has 16 residues. Germline CDR1 reads SGHVS; CDR2 reads FNYEAQ. V was trimmed by 2 bases and J by 5 bases, leaving 18 bases between them. The CDR3, as DNA: TGTGCCAGCAGCTTAAGTGGGGACACCAGAGGGGAGACCCAGTACTTC. Translated: CASSLSGDTRGETQYF.